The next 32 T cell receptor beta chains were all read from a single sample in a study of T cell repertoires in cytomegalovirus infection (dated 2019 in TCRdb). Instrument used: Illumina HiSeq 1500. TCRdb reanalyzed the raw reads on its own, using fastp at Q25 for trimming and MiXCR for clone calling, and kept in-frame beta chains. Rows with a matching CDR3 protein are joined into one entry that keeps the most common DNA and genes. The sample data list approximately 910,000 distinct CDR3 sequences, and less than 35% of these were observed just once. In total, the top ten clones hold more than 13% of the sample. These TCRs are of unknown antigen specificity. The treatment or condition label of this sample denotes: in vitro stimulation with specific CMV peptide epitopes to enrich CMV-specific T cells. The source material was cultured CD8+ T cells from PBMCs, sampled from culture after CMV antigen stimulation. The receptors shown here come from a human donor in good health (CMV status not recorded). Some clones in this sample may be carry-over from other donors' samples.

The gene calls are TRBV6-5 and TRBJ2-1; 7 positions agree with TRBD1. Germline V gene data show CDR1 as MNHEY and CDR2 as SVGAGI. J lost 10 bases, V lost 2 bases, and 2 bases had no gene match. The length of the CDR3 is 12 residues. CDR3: CASSYRQGEQFF. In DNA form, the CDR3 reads TGTGCCAGCAGTTACAGACAGGGAGAGCAGTTCTTC.

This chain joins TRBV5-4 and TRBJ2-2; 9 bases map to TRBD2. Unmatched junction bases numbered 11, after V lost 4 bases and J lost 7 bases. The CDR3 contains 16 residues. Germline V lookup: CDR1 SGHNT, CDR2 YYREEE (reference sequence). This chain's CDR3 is CASSPLAGVLNGELFF. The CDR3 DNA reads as TGTGCCAGCAGCCCCTTAGCGGGGGTCTTGAACGGGGAGCTGTTTTTT.

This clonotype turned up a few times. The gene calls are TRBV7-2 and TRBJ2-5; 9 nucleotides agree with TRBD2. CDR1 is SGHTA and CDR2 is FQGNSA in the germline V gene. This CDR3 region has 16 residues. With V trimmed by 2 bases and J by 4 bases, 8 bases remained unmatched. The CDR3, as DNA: TGTGCCAGCAGCTTACTCGGCGGGGGGGCCAGAGAGACCCAGTACTTC. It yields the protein CASSLLGGGARETQYF.

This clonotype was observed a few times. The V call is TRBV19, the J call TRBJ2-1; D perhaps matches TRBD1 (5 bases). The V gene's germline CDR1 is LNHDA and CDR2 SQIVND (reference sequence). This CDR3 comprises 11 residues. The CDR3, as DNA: TGTGCGGTGGGGCAGGGCGGTGAGCAGTTCTTC. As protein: CAVGQGGEQFF. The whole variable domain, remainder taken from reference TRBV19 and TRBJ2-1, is DGGITQSPKYLFRKEGQNVTLSCEQNLNHDAMYWYRQDPGQGLRLIYYSQIVNDFQKGDIAEGYSVSREKKESFPLTVTSAQKNPTAFYLCAVGQGGEQFFGPGTRLTVL.

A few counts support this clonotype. CDR3 amino acids: CASSILRDGSNYGYTF. CDR3 bases: TGTGCCAGTAGTATTCTTCGGGACGGTTCTAACTATGGCTACACCTTC. The rearrangement uses TRBV19 and TRBJ1-2; D perhaps matches TRBD1 (5 bases). CDR1 is LNHDA, CDR2 SQIVND, per germline (reference sequence). Trimming took 3 bases from V and 0 from J, leaving 14 bases between them. CDR3 length equals 16 residues.

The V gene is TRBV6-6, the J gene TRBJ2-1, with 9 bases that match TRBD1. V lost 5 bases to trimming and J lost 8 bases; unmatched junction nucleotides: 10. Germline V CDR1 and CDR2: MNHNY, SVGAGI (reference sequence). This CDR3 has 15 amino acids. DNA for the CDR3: TGTGCCAGCAGTCCCCGGGACAGGGTATTCGATGAGCAGTTCTTC. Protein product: CASSPRDRVFDEQFF.

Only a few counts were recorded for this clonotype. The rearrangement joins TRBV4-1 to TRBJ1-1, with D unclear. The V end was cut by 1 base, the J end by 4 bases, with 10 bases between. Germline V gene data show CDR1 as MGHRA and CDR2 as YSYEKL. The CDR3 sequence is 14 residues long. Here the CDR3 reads CASSQASTLTEAFF. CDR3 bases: TGCGCCAGCAGCCAAGCCTCGACACTCACTGAAGCTTTCTTT.

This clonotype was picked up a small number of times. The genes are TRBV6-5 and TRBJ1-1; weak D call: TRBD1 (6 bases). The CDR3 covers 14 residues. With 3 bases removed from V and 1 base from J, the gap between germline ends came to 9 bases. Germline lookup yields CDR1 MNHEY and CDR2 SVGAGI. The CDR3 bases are TGTGCCAGCAGTTATGAGGGGGGGAACACTGAAGCTTTCTTT. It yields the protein CASSYEGGNTEAFF.

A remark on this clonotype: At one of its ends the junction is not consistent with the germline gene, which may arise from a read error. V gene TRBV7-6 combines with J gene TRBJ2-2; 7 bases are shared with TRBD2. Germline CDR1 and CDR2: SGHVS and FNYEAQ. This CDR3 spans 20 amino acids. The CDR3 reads CVSSLYYGLDDRAVTGELFF. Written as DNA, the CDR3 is TGTGTCAGCAGCTTATATTACGGACTAGATGACAGAGCGGTCACCGGGGAGCTGTTTTTT.

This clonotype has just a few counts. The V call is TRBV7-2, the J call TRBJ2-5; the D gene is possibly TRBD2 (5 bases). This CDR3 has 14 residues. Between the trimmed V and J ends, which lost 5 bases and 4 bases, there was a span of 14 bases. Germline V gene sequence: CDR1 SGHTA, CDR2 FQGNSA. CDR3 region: CASSPRRGGETQYF. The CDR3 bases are TGTGCCAGCAGCCCCAGGAGAGGAGGAGAGACCCAGTACTTC. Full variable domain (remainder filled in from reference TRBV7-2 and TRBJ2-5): GAGVSQSPSNKVTEKGKDVELRCDPISGHTALYWYRQSLGQGLEFLIYFQGNSAPDKSGLPSDRFSAERTGGSVSTLTIQRTQQEDSAVYLCASSPRRGGETQYFGPGTRLLVL.

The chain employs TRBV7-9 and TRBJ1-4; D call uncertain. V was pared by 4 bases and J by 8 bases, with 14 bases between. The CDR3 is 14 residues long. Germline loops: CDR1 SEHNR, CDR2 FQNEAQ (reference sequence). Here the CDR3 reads CASSSGRRFEKLFF. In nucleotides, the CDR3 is TGTGCCAGCAGCTCCGGGCGGCGTTTCGAAAAACTGTTTTTT. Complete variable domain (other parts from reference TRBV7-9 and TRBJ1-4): DTGVSQNPRHKITKRGQNVTFRCDPISEHNRLYWYRQTLGQGPEFLTYFQNEAQLEKSRLLSDRFSAERPKGSFSTLEIQRTEQGDSAMYLCASSSGRRFEKLFFGSGTQLSVL.

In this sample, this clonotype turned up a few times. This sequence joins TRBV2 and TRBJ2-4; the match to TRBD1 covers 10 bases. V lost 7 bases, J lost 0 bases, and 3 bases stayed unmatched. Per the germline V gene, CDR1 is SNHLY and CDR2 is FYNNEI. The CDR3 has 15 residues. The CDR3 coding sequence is TGTGCCAGCACCCGGGACAGGGGAGCCAAAAACATTCAGTACTTC. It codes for CASTRDRGAKNIQYF.

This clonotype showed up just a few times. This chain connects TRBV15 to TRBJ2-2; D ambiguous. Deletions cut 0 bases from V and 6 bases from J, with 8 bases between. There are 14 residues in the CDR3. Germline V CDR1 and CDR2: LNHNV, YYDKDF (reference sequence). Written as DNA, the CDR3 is TGTGCCACCAGCAGAGATAGGTCGGCCGGGGAGCTGTTTTTT. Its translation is CATSRDRSAGELFF.

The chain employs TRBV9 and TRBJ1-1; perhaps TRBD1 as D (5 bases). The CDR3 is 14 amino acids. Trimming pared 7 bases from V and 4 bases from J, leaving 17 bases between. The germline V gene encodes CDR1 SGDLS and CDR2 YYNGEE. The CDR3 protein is CASGPTREPTEAFF. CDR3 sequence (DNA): TGTGCCAGCGGCCCAACCAGGGAGCCCACTGAAGCTTTCTTT. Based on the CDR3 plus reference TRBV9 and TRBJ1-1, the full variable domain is DSGVTQTPKHLITATGQRVTLRCSPRSGDLSVYWYQQSLDQGLQFLIQYYNGEERAKGNILERFSAQQFPDLHSELNLSSLELGDSALYFCASGPTREPTEAFFGQGTRLTVV.

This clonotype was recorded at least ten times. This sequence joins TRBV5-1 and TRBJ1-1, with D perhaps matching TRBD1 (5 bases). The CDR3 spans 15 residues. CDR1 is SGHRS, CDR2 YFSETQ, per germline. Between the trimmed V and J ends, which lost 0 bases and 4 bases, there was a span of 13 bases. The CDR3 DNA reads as TGCGCCAGCAGCTTGGGAGGAGGACACACCACTGAAGCTTTCTTT. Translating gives CASSLGGGHTTEAFF. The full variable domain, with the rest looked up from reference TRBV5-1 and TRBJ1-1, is KAGVTQTPRYLIKTRGQQVTLSCSPISGHRSVSWYQQTPGQGLQFLFEYFSETQRNKGNFPGRFSGRQFSNSRSEMNVSTLELGDSALYLCASSLGGGHTTEAFFGQGTRLTVV.

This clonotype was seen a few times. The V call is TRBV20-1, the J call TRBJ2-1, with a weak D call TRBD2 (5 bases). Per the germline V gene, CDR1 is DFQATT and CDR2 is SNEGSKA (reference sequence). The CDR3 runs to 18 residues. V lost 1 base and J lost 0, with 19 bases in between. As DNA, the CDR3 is TGCAGTGCTAGAGTAGTGCCGGGATCCCAGAGCTCCTACAATGAGCAGTTCTTC. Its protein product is CSARVVPGSQSSYNEQFF.

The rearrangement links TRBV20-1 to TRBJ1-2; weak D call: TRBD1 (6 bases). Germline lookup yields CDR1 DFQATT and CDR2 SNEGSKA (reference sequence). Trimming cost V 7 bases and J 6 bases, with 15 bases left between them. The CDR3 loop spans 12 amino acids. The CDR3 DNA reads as TGCAGTGACGGGGGCCCTTCCCATGGCTACACCTTC. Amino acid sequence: CSDGGPSHGYTF.

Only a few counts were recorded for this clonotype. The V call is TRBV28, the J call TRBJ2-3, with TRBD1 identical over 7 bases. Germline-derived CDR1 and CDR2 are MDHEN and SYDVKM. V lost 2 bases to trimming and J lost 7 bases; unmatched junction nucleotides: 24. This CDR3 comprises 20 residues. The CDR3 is CASSLGYRGADRPTSNTQYF. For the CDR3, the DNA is TGTGCCAGCAGTTTAGGATACAGGGGCGCGGACCGCCCCACTTCGAATACGCAGTATTTT. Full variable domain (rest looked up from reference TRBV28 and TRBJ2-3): DVKVTQSSRYLVKRTGEKVFLECVQDMDHENMFWYRQDPGLGLRLIYFSYDVKMKEKGDIPEGYSVSREKKERFSLILESASTNQTSMYLCASSLGYRGADRPTSNTQYFGPGTRLTVL.

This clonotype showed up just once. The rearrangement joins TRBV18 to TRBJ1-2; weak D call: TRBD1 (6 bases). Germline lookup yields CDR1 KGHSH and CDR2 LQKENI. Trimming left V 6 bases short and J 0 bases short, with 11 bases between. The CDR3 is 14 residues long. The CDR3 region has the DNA TGTGCCAGCTCCAATGCAGGGGCTAACTATGGCTACACCTTC. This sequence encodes CASSNAGANYGYTF.

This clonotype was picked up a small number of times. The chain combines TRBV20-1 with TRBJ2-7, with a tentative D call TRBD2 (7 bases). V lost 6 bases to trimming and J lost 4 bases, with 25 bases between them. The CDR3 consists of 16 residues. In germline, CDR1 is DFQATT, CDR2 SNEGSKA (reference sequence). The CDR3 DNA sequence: TGCAGTGCCGCTGGGGGGGCCCCGGGACGGTCGTACGAGCAGTACTTC. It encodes CSAAGGAPGRSYEQYF.

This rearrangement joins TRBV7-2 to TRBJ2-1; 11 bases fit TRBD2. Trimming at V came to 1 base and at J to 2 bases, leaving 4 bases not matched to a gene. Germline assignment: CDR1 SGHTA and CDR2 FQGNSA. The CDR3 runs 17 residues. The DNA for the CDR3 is TGTGCCAGCAGCTTAGGGGTAGCGGGGGGGACCTACAATGAGCAGTTCTTC. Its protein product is CASSLGVAGGTYNEQFF.

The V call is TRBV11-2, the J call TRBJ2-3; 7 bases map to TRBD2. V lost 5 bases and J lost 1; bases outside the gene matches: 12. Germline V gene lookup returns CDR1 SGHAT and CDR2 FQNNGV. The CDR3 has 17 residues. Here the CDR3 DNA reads TGTGCCAGCAGCGGGAGGAGCGGGGAGCACGGCACAGATACGCAGTATTTT. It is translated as CASSGRSGEHGTDTQYF.

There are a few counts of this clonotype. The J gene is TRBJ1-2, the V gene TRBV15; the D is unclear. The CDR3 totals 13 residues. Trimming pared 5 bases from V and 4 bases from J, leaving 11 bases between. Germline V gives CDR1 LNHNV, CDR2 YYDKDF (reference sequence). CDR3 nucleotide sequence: TGTGCCACCAGCCAGGAAACCACCTATGGCTACACCTTC. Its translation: CATSQETTYGYTF.

In nucleotides, the CDR3 is TGTGCCAGCAGCCAATCGCCCTATGGCTACACCTTC. This encodes CASSQSPYGYTF. The chain carries TRBV16 and TRBJ1-2, with no clear D. With 0 bases removed from V and 4 bases from J, the gap between germline ends came to 3 bases. The CDR3 totals 12 residues. Germline CDR1 and CDR2: KGHSY and FQNENV.

The CDR3 loop is CATRPSMNTEAFF. The CDR3, as DNA: TGTGCCACCAGACCCTCCATGAACACTGAAGCTTTCTTT. V gene TRBV25-1 combines with J gene TRBJ1-1; D gene uncertain. V lost 10 bases, J lost 0 bases, and 12 bases lay in between. There are 13 residues in the CDR3. Germline values: CDR1 MGHDK, CDR2 SYGVNS.

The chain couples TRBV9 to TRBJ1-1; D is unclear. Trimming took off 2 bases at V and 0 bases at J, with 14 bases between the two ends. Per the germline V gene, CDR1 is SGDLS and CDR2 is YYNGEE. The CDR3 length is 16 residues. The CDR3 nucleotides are TGTGCCAGCAGCGTTCTTTCTGGGGTTTTGAACACTGAAGCTTTCTTT. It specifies CASSVLSGVLNTEAFF. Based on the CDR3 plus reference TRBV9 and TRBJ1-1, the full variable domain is DSGVTQTPKHLITATGQRVTLRCSPRSGDLSVYWYQQSLDQGLQFLIQYYNGEERAKGNILERFSAQQFPDLHSELNLSSLELGDSALYFCASSVLSGVLNTEAFFGQGTRLTVV.

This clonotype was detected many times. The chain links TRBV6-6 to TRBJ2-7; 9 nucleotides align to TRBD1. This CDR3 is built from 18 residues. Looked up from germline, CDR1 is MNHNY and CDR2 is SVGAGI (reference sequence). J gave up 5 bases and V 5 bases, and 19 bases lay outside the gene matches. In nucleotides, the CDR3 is TGTGCCAGCAGTCCGAATAAACTAACGGGACAGGGTTTCCACGAGCAGTACTTC. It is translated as CASSPNKLTGQGFHEQYF.

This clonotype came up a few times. CDR3 nucleotide sequence: TGTGCCAGCAGGGCCCGGGACAGCCTCAATCAGCCCCAGCATTTT. Protein: CASRARDSLNQPQHF. This chain connects TRBV6-1 to TRBJ1-5, with 7 bases fitting TRBD1. Germline CDR1 reads MNHNS; CDR2 reads SASEGT. The CDR3 has 15 amino acids. V trimming: 6 bases; J trimming: 3 bases; junction bases outside the gene matches: 8.

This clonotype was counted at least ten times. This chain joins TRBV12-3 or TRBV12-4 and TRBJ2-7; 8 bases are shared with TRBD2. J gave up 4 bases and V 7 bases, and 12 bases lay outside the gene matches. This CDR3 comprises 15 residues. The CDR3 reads CASTPVAGGLYEQYF. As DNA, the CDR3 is TGTGCCAGCACTCCGGTGGCGGGGGGTCTATACGAGCAGTACTTC.

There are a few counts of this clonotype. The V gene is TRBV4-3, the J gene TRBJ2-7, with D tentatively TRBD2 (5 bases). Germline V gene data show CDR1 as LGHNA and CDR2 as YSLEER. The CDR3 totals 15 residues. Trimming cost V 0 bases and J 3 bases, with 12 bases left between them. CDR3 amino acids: CASSQDLSSYYEQYV. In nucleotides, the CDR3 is TGCGCCAGCAGCCAAGATCTCTCTAGCTACTACGAGCAGTACGTC.

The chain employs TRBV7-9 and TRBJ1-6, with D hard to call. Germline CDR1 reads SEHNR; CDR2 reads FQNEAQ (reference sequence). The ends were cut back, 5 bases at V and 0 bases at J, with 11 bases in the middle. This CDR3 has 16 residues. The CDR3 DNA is TGTGCCAGCAGCCCTCAGAGGAGCTCCTATAATTCACCCCTCCACTTT. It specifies CASSPQRSSYNSPLHF.

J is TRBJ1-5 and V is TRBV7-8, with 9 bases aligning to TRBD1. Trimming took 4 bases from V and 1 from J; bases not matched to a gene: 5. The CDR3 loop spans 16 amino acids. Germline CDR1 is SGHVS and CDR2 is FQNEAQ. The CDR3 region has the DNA TGTGCCAGCAGCTCTCCACAGGGGGCGAGCAATCAGCCCCAGCATTTT. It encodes CASSSPQGASNQPQHF.